This T cell receptor beta chain was identified in a study of vaccination and CD4 T cells after COVID-19. Study at large: Convalescent patients gave post-COVID blood a median about 100 days post-diagnosis, range 35 to 161.

CDR3 size: 15 residues. Germline loops: CDR1 MNHEY, CDR2 SVGEGT. With 8 bases removed from V and 0 bases from J, the gap between germline ends came to 17 bases. TCRdb passed the PCR reads through MiXCR, listing each CDR3 protein once. The repertoire holds around 20,000 distinct CDR3 sequences, with under 75% as singletons. This TCR was recovered from a human donor who had recovered from COVID-19. Source: CD4+ T cells from blood, taken before SARS-CoV-2 vaccination. This chain joins TRBV6-2 or TRBV6-3 and TRBJ2-7, with D maybe TRBD2 (8 bases). CDR3 DNA: TGTGCCAGCGGGAGGGGGCGGGAGGACTCCTACGAGCAGTACTTC. As protein: CASGRGREDSYEQYF.